Listed below are T cell receptor beta chains from one sample, sequenced in a study of blood T cell repertoires in COVID-19. Generated by immunoSEQ multiplex PCR, the TCRdb table keeps only in-frame clones and is missing some. The table shows 300,000 to 350,000 clones, with about 88% occurring only once. Sequences were obtained from PBMCs or T cells enriched from blood (not recorded which). These receptors all stem from a woman aged 25 to 39 who had been exposed to COVID-19. Both conserved end residues are part of each CDR3.

J gene,V gene,CDR3 protein
TRBJ2-1,TRBV27,CASTLLAGVSEQFF
TRBJ1-2,TRBV10-1,CASSPGGLIWGYTF
TRBJ2-2,TRBV6-4,CASSNRPGETGELFF
TRBJ2-3,TRBV7-6,CASSLAPTARTDTQYF
TRBJ1-1,TRBV27,CASSLGGQGRRSTEAFF
TRBJ2-7,TRBV7-3,CASSPGLVEQYF
TRBJ2-7,TRBV19,CASSSTVYSYEQYF
TRBJ2-1,TRBV5-1,CASRGGYNEQFF
TRBJ1-6,TRBV2,CASSSTAGLSPLHF
TRBJ1-2,TRBV2,CASRDDFPRIESYGYTF
TRBJ2-7,TRBV6-6,CATLTDRTYEQYF
TRBJ2-7,TRBV19,CASQDRDRAFEQYF
TRBJ1-6,TRBV11-2,CASSPNPGLTSPLHF
TRBJ2-2,TRBV12-3/TRBV12-4,CASSPGLPGELFF
TRBJ2-7,TRBV11-2,CASSLGEGDYEQYF
TRBJ2-3,TRBV18,CASSPFETGTTDTQYF
TRBJ2-7,TRBV29-1,CSVEDLGGSYEQYF
TRBJ2-3,TRBV5-4,CASSLGALAGSTDTQYF
TRBJ1-3,TRBV15,CATSPPGGGNTIYF
TRBJ1-2,TRBV28,CASSPLPGQPHNYGYTF
TRBJ2-3,TRBV19,CASSPWTSGTDTQYF
TRBJ2-7,TRBV18,CASSPTGTGRGEQYF
TRBJ2-1,TRBV10-2,CASMTSGGSYNEQFF
TRBJ1-2,TRBV25-1,CASSESRGPAYGYTF
TRBJ2-1,TRBV11-3,CASSFASQQPENEQFF
TRBJ1-4,TRBV2,CASGQDLNEKLFF
TRBJ2-2,TRBV7-6,CASSFSYRGNTGELFF
TRBJ1-2,TRBV27,CASSPRTGRYTF
TRBJ2-5,TRBV7-3,CASSTREKGLGGETQYF
TRBJ1-2,TRBV4-2,CASSQGLSNYGYTF